This T cell receptor (beta chain) stems from a study of blood T cell repertoires in COVID-19. For the study at large: Specimens from acute and convalescent COVID-19 originated in the United States, Italy and Spain. PBMCs, B-cell-depleted T cells, or T cells provided the cDNA or gDNA that made up the material.

Adults between roughly 18 and 89 years of age took part from fewer than 30 US areas. V was cut by 0 bases and J by 6 bases, with 12 bases left in between. The length of the CDR3 is 15 residues. The V gene's germline CDR1 is MNHEY and CDR2 SVGAGI. Under the authors' procedure: Reference gene primer amplification gave estimated nucleated cell counts. Method: immunoSEQ multiplex PCR; TCRdb's copy keeps in-frame clones and lacks some. V, J and clone size derive from that table, while D and trimming were established from the DNA sequence. Of over 250,000 clones listed, about 88% are singletons. This chain connects TRBV6-5 to TRBJ1-5; maybe TRBD1 (6 bases). The clonotype was recovered from a woman in her forties or fifties who had recovered from COVID-19. Sequencing used PBMCs or T cells enriched from blood (not recorded which). The CDR3 loop is CASSYSITGSQPQHF. The CDR3 nucleotides read TGTGCCAGCAGTTACTCGATAACAGGGAGTCAGCCCCAGCATTTT.